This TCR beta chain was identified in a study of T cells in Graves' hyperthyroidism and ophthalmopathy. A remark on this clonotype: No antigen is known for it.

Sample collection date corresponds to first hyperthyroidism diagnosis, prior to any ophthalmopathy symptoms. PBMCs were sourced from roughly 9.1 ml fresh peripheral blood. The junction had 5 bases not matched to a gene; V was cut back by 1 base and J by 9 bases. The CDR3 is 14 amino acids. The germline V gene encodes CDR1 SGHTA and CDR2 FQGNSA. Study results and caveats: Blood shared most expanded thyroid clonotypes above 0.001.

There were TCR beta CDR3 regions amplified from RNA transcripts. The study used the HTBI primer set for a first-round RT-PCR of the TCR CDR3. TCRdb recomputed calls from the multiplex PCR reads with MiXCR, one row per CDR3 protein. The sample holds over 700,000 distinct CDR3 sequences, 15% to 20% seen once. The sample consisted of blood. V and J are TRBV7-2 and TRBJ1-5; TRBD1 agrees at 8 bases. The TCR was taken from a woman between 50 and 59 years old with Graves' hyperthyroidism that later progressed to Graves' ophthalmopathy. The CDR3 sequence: CASSLGTGYMPQHF. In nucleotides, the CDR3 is TGTGCCAGCAGCTTAGGGACAGGGTACATGCCCCAGCATTTT. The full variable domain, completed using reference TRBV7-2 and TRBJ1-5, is GAGVSQSPSNKVTEKGKDVELRCDPISGHTALYWYRQSLGQGLEFLIYFQGNSAPDKSGLPSDRFSAERTGGSVSTLTIQRTQQEDSAVYLCASSLGTGYMPQHFGDGTRLSIL.